This TCR beta chain emerged from a study of blood T cell repertoires in COVID-19. About the research overall: Acute and convalescent COVID-19 specimens originated in the United States, Italy and Spain. PBMCs, B-cell-depleted T cells, or T cells provided the cDNA or gDNA that made up the material.

Authors' analysis steps: Cell counts per sample came from amplifying reference gene primers. Profiling relied on immunoSEQ multiplex PCR, and the TCRdb table lists in-frame clones only, not all of them. Clone size and the V and J calls come from that table; the DNA yielded D and trimming. The profile covers about 480,000 clones, with about 88% appearing a single time and about 1% taken by the ten largest. Those enrolled in Seattle joined during active infection and were followed longitudinally afterward. The table lists this clone with a count of one. The ends were cut back, 7 bases at V and 6 bases at J, with 19 bases in the middle. This CDR3 is 15 amino acids long. Germline assignment: CDR1 SGHNT and CDR2 YENEEA.

This rearrangement joins TRBV11-3 to TRBJ2-1; D is possibly TRBD2 (5 bases). This receptor was taken from a young man with COVID-19, enrolled during active disease. Source material: peripheral blood. The CDR3 sequence is CASTNAGIFSNEQFF. CDR3 bases: TGTGCCAGCACCAACGCCGGGATTTTTTCCAATGAGCAGTTCTTC.